This TCR beta chain was obtained from a study of T-cell reconstitution after alpha-beta-depleted transplantation in children. The TCRbeta library incorporated unique molecular identifiers. TCRdb reprocessed the PCR reads via MiXCR and lists one record per CDR3 protein. The repertoire holds over 550,000 distinct CDR3 sequences, more than 9% seen once, with around 4% in the top ten. The CDR3 has 14 amino acids. Trimming shortened V by 2 bases and J by 6 bases, and 13 bases separated the two germline ends. Germline-derived CDR1 and CDR2 are SGHTA and FQGTGA. The sample consisted of PBMCs from the stem cell graft donor, taken from the stem cell graft. The origin of this receptor is a human donor who donated a stem cell graft to a child with acute myeloid leukemia. This sequence joins TRBV7-3 and TRBJ1-2; D might be TRBD1 (5 bases). For the CDR3, the DNA is TGTGCCAGCAGCTTACTAGGTGGGGGTGATGGCTACACCTTC. Translating it yields CASSLLGGGDGYTF.